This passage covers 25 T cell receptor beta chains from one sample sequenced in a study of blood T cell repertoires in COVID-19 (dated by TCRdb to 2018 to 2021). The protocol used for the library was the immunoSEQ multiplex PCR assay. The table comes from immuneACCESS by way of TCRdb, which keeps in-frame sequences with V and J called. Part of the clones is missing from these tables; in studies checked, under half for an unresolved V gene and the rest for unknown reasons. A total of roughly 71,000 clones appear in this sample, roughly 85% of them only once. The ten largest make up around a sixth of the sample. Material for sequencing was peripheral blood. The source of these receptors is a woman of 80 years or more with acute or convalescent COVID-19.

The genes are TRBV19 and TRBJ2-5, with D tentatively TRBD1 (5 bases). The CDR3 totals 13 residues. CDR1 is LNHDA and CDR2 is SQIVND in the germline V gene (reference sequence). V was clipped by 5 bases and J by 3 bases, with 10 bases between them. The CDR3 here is CASSWGREETQYF. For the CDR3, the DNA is TGTGCCAGTAGTTGGGGCAGGGAAGAGACCCAGTACTTC.

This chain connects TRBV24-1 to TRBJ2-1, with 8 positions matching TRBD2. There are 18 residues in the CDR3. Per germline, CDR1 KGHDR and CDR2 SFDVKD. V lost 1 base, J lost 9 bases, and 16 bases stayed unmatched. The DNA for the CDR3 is TGTGCCACCAGTGATTTATTGAGCGGACTAGCAGGTATACGTGAGCAGTTCTTC. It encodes CATSDLLSGLAGIREQFF.

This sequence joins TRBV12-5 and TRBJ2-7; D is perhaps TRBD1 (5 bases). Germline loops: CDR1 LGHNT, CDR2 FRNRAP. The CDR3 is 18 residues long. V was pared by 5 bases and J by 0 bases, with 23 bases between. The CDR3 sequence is CASGQLMSRGSSSYEQYF. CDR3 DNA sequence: TGTGCTAGTGGTCAATTAATGTCAAGGGGCTCGTCCTCCTACGAGCAGTACTTC. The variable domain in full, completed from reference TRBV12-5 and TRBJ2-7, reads DARVTQTPRHKVTEMGQEVTMRCQPILGHNTVFWYRQTMMQGLELLAYFRNRAPLDDSGMPKDRFSAEMPDATLATLKIQPSEPRDSAVYFCASGQLMSRGSSSYEQYFGPGTRLTVT.

The DNA for the CDR3 is TGTGCCTGCTCGACAGGGGATAATTCACCCCTCCACTTT. Its protein product is CACSTGDNSPLHF. The chain carries TRBV30 and TRBJ1-6, with 8 bases that match TRBD1. CDR3 length: 13 residues. CDR1 is GTSNPN, CDR2 SVGIG, per germline (reference sequence). V dropped 6 bases and J dropped 5; count of bases not matched to a gene: 3.

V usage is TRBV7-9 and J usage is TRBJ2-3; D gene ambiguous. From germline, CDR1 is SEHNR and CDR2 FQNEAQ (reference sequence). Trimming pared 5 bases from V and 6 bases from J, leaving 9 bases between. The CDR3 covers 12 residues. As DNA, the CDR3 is TGTGCCAGCAGCCCAGGAATCGATACGCAGTATTTT. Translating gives CASSPGIDTQYF.

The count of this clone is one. The CDR3 spells CASSYSGGPNQPQHF. Here the CDR3 DNA reads TGTGCCAGCAGTTACTCCGGGGGGCCCAATCAGCCCCAGCATTTT. The chain is built from TRBV6-5 and TRBJ1-5; weak D call: TRBD1 (6 bases). Trimming took 0 bases from V and 3 from J, leaving 9 bases between them. Germline CDR1 is MNHEY and CDR2 is SVGAGI. The CDR3 sequence is 15 residues long.

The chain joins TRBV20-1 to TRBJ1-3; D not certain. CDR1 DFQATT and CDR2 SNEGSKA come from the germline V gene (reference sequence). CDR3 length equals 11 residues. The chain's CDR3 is CSLRFRKAIYF. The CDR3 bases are TGCAGCTTGCGGTTCCGGAAGGCCATATATTTT.

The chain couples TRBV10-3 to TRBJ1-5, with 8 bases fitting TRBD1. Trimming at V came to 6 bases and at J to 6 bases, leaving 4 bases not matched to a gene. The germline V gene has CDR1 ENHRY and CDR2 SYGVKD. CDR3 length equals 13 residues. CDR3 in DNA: TGTGCCATCAGCACTCAGGGGGCTCAGCCCCAGCATTTT. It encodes CAISTQGAQPQHF.

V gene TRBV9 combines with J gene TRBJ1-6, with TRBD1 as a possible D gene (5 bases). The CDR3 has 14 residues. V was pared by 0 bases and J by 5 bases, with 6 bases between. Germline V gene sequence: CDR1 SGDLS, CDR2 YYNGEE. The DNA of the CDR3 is TGTGCCAGCAGCGTAGGGGGGGATAATTCACCCCTCCACTTT. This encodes CASSVGGDNSPLHF.

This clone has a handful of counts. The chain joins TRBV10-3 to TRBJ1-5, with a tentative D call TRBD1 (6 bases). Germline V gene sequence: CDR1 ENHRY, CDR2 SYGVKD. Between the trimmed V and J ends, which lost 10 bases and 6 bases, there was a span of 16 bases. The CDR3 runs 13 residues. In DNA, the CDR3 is TGTGCCACCGCCGCAGGGGTGGGTCAGCCCCAGCATTTT. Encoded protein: CATAAGVGQPQHF.

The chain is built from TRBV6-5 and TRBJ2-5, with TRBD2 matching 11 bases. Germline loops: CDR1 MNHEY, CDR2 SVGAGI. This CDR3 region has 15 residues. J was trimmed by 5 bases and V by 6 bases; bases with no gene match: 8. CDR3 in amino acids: CASRASGGPTETQYF. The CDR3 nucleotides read TGTGCCAGCAGGGCTAGCGGGGGGCCCACGGAGACCCAGTACTTC.

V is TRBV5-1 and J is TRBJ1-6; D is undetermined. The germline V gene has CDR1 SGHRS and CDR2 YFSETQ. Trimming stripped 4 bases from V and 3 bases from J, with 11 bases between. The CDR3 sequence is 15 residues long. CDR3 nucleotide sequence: TGCGCCAGCAGCCCACGCAGCGACTATAATTCACCCCTCCACTTT. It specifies CASSPRSDYNSPLHF.

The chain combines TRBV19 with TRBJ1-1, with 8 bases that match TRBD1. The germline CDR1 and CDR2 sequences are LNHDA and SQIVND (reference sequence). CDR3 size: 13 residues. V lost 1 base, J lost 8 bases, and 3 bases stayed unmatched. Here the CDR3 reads CASSIGRTGEAFF. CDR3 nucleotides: TGTGCCAGTAGTATAGGTCGGACAGGGGAAGCTTTCTTT.

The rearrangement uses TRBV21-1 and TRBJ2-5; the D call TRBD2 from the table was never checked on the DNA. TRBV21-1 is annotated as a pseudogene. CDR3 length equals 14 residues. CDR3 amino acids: CANRTSGSLETQYF. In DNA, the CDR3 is TGTGCCAACCGGACTAGCGGGAGCCTCGAGACCCAGTACTTC.

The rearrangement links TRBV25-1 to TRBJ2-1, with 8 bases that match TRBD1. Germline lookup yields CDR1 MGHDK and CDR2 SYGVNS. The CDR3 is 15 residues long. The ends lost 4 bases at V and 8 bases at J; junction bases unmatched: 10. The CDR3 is CASSGGQGGYHEQFF. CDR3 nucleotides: TGTGCCAGCAGTGGCGGACAGGGTGGTTACCATGAGCAGTTCTTC.

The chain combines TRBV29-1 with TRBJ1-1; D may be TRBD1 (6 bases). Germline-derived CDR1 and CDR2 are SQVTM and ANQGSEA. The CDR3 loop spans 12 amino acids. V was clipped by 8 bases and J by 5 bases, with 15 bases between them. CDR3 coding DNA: TGCAGCTTGAGTCAGGGGATGACTGAAGCTTTCTTT. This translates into CSLSQGMTEAFF.

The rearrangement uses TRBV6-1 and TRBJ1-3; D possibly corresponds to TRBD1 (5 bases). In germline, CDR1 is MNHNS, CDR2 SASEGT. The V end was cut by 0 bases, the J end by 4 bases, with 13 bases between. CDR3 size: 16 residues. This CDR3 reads CASSEAYRQTGNTIYF. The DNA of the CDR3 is TGTGCCAGCAGTGAAGCGTACCGACAGACAGGAAACACCATATATTTT.

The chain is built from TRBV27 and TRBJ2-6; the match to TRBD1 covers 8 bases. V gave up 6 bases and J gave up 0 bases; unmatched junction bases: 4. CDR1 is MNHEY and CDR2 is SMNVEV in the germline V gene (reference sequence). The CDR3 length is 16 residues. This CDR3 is CASRGTGGSGANVLTF. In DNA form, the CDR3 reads TGTGCCAGCAGAGGGACAGGTGGCTCTGGGGCCAACGTCCTGACTTTC.

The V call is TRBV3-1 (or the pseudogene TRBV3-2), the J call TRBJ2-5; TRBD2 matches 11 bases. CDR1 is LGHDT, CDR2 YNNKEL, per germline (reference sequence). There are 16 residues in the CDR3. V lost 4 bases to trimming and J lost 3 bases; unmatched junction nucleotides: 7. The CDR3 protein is CASSPATGLAEETQYF. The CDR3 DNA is TGTGCCAGCAGCCCCGCGACGGGACTAGCGGAAGAGACCCAGTACTTC.

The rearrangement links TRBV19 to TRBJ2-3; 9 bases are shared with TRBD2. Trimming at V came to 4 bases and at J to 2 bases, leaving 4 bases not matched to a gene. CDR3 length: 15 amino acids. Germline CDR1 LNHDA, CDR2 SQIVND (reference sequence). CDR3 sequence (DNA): TGTGCCAGTAGTACCAGGACTAGCGCCACAGATACGCAGTATTTT. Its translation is CASSTRTSATDTQYF.

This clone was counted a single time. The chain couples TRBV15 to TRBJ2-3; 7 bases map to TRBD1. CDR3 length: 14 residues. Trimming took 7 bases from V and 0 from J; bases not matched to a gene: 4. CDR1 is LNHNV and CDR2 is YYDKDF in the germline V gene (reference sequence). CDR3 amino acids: CATKRDRSTDTQYF. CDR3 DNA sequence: TGTGCCACCAAAAGGGACAGAAGCACAGATACGCAGTATTTT.

In DNA, the CDR3 is TGCGCCAGCAGCCAAGAGAACCTTATACTTAACTATGGCTACACCTTC. This codes for CASSQENLILNYGYTF. The chain employs TRBV4-1 and TRBJ1-2; D not certain. CDR1 is MGHRA and CDR2 is YSYEKL in the germline V gene. The CDR3 contains 16 residues. The V and J ends lost 0 bases and 1 base respectively, with 12 bases between them.

In DNA form, the CDR3 reads TGTGCCAGCAGCCAAGTAGGAGGGACAGGGAGTGAGACCCAGTACTTC. This codes for CASSQVGGTGSETQYF. The V and J genes are TRBV3-1 (or the pseudogene TRBV3-2) and TRBJ2-5; 9 bases agree with TRBD1. This CDR3 comprises 16 residues. Germline CDR1 LGHDT, CDR2 YNNKEL (reference sequence). Unmatched junction bases numbered 8, after V lost 1 base and J lost 5 bases.

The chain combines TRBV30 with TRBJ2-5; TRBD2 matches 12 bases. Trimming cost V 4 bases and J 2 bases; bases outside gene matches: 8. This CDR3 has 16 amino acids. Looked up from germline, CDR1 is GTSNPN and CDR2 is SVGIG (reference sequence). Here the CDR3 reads CAWNRGLAGPQETQYF. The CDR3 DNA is TGTGCCTGGAACCGCGGACTAGCGGGACCTCAAGAGACCCAGTACTTC. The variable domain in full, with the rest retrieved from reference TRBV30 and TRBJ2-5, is SQTIHQWPATLVQPVGSPLSLECTVEGTSNPNLYWYRQAAGRGLQLLFYSVGIGQISSEVPQNLSASRPQDRQFILSSKKLLLSDSGFYLCAWNRGLAGPQETQYFGPGTRLLVL.

This CDR3 is CASSHRGGGTEAFF. As DNA, the CDR3 is TGTGCCAGCAGCCACCGTGGGGGGGGGACTGAAGCTTTCTTT. The rearrangement uses TRBV14 and TRBJ1-1; TRBD1 is a possible D gene (5 bases). This CDR3 spans 14 amino acids. Germline V gene data show CDR1 as SGHDN and CDR2 as FVKESK. The V and J ends lost 3 bases and 5 bases respectively, with 13 bases between them.